Shown below are 21 T cell receptor beta chains from a single sample sequenced in a study of T cell changes during pregnancy in multiple sclerosis. This table comes from immunoSEQ multiplex PCR, and its TCRdb copy is limited to in-frame clones, with some not included. The sample has 40,000 to 50,000 clones; 85% to 95% are singletons. This specimen was CD4+ T cells from peripheral blood mononuclear cells, taken in the first trimester of pregnancy. These receptor sequences come from a female donor with multiple sclerosis, enrolled in a pregnancy study.

The chain is built from TRBV5-1 and TRBJ2-3; tentatively, D is TRBD2 (6 bases). Trimming took 4 bases from V and 2 from J, leaving 17 bases between them. The CDR3 has 16 residues. CDR1 SGHRS and CDR2 YFSETQ come from the germline V gene. The CDR3, as DNA: TGCGCCAGCAGCCAGTACGGTGGCGGGGTCACAGATACGCAGTATTTT. The encoded protein is CASSQYGGGVTDTQYF.

J is TRBJ2-2 and V is TRBV4-2; 13 bases line up with TRBD2. The CDR3 spans 20 residues. J was trimmed by 1 base and V by 1 base; bases with no gene match: 9. Germline CDR1 LGHNA, CDR2 YNFKEQ. CDR3 bases: TGTGCCAGCAGCCAAGCCCCCCGGACTAGCGGGGGTGTGAACACCGGGGAGCTGTTTTTT. Amino acids: CASSQAPRTSGGVNTGELFF.

J is TRBJ1-2 and V is TRBV2; 7 nucleotides line up with TRBD1. This CDR3 is 14 amino acids long. The V segment lost 0 bases and the J segment 5 bases; nucleotides outside the gene matches: 3. Germline V gene sequence: CDR1 SNHLY, CDR2 FYNNEI. The CDR3 region has the DNA TGTGCCAGCAGTGAAGCGCCAGGGGGGTATGGCTACACCTTC. Residues: CASSEAPGGYGYTF.

The chain links TRBV9 to TRBJ1-1; D is ambiguous. Germline V gene lookup returns CDR1 SGDLS and CDR2 YYNGEE. Trimming cost V 0 bases and J 1 base, with 7 bases left between them. This CDR3 comprises 14 residues. CDR3 nucleotide sequence: TGTGCCAGCAGCGTAGGACTCGGGAACACTGAAGCTTTCTTT. It encodes CASSVGLGNTEAFF.

The chain recombines TRBV5-6 with TRBJ2-5; no definite D call. There are 14 residues in the CDR3. Looked up from germline, CDR1 is SGHDT and CDR2 is YYEEEE. V was pared by 4 bases and J by 4 bases, with 14 bases between. CDR3 bases: TGTGCCAGCAGCCGAACTACCTACGGAGAGACCCAGTACTTC. It is translated as CASSRTTYGETQYF. The full variable domain, in which reference TRBV5-6 and TRBJ2-5 provide the parts outside the CDR3, is DAGVTQSPTHLIKTRGQQVTLRCSPKSGHDTVSWYQQALGQGPQFIFQYYEEEERQRGNFPDRFSGHQFPNYSSELNVNALLLGDSALYLCASSRTTYGETQYFGPGTRLLVL.

The rearrangement uses TRBV29-1 and TRBJ1-3; D ambiguous. The CDR3 consists of 13 residues. Trimming removed 2 bases from V and 0 bases from J, with 5 bases in between. The germline V gene encodes CDR1 SQVTM and CDR2 ANQGSEA. DNA for the CDR3: TGCAGCGTTGAACAGGTCTCTGGAAACACCATATATTTT. It codes for CSVEQVSGNTIYF.

The rearrangement joins TRBV19 to TRBJ1-5, with D uncertain. The V and J ends lost 9 bases and 1 base respectively, with 13 bases between them. Germline CDR1 is LNHDA and CDR2 is SQIVND (reference sequence). The CDR3 is 14 residues long. CDR3: CASRGGQSNQPQHF. CDR3 in DNA: TGTGCCAGCCGGGGAGGGCAGAGCAATCAGCCCCAGCATTTT. Drawing the rest from reference TRBV19 and TRBJ1-5, the complete variable domain is DGGITQSPKYLFRKEGQNVTLSCEQNLNHDAMYWYRQDPGQGLRLIYYSQIVNDFQKGDIAEGYSVSREKKESFPLTVTSAQKNPTAFYLCASRGGQSNQPQHFGDGTRLSIL.

The chain is built from TRBV5-4 and TRBJ2-6; 7 bases match TRBD1. Germline V gene data show CDR1 as SGHNT and CDR2 as YYREEE (reference sequence). CDR3 length: 18 amino acids. With 2 bases clipped from V and 0 bases from J, the junction kept 8 bases outside the gene matches. In DNA, the CDR3 is TGTGCCAGCAGCTTCCTGACAGGGACCCCCTCTGGGGCCAACGTCCTGACTTTC. Translating gives CASSFLTGTPSGANVLTF.

The V gene is TRBV5-6, the J gene TRBJ2-3; TRBD1 agrees at 7 bases. The CDR3 spans 15 residues. Trimming took 0 bases from V and 7 from J; bases not matched to a gene: 8. CDR1 and CDR2 (germline): SGHDT, YYEEEE. This CDR3 is CASSLVDRDVNTQYF. The DNA of the CDR3 is TGTGCCAGCAGCTTGGTAGACAGGGATGTAAATACGCAGTATTTT.

CDR3 protein: CASSFSGGSDTQYF. For the CDR3, the DNA is TGTGCCAGCAGCTTTAGCGGGGGCTCAGATACGCAGTATTTT. This rearrangement joins TRBV11-2 to TRBJ2-3; 9 nucleotides agree with TRBD2. The V gene's germline CDR1 is SGHAT and CDR2 FQNNGV. This CDR3 has 14 amino acids. V was pared by 3 bases and J by 4 bases, with 2 bases of the junction left unmatched.

This sequence joins TRBV5-1 and TRBJ2-7; maybe TRBD1 (5 bases). This CDR3 has 12 residues. Trimming cost V 4 bases and J 4 bases, with 9 bases left between them. The germline CDR1 and CDR2 sequences are SGHRS and YFSETQ. CDR3 in DNA: TGCGCCAGCAGCCAGACAGATTACGAGCAGTACTTC. The encoded protein is CASSQTDYEQYF.

This rearrangement joins TRBV9 to TRBJ1-1; D not resolved. CDR1 SGDLS and CDR2 YYNGEE come from the germline V gene. The CDR3 loop spans 14 amino acids. V lost 4 bases to trimming and J lost 6 bases, with 16 bases between them. For the CDR3, the DNA is TGTGCCAGCAGCAGAGGGTGGGCGGTAGCTGAAGCTTTCTTT. It codes for CASSRGWAVAEAFF.

The chain carries TRBV5-4 and TRBJ2-6; 8 bases match TRBD1. Germline CDR1 is SGHNT and CDR2 is YYREEE (reference sequence). V was pared by 5 bases and J by 3 bases, with 4 bases of the junction left unmatched. The CDR3 runs 15 residues. The CDR3 loop reads CASRGDRNGANVLTF. In DNA form, the CDR3 reads TGTGCCAGCAGAGGGGACAGGAATGGGGCCAACGTCCTGACTTTC.

The chain combines TRBV19 with TRBJ2-1; D may be TRBD2 (7 bases). The CDR3 is 15 residues long. The germline V gene has CDR1 LNHDA and CDR2 SQIVND (reference sequence). V was shortened by 3 bases and J by 5 bases, with 14 bases between the two germline ends. The CDR3 spells CASSIGGASNNEQFF. CDR3 DNA: TGTGCCAGTAGTATTGGGGGGGCCTCTAACAATGAGCAGTTCTTC.

The chain joins TRBV6-5 to TRBJ1-5; D might be TRBD1 (6 bases). This CDR3 region has 13 residues. Trimming took off 6 bases at V and 4 bases at J, with 10 bases between the two ends. CDR1 is MNHEY, CDR2 SVGAGI, per germline. The CDR3 sequence is CASSPDRNQPQHF. The CDR3 coding sequence is TGTGCCAGCAGCCCCGACAGGAATCAGCCCCAGCATTTT.

This clone was counted once. This rearrangement joins TRBV5-1 to TRBJ2-3; D uncertain. Germline values: CDR1 SGHRS, CDR2 YFSETQ. V dropped 0 bases and J dropped 4 bases, with 12 bases sitting between them. This CDR3 has 15 residues. The chain's CDR3 is CASSLGIVPADTQYF. In DNA form, the CDR3 reads TGCGCCAGCAGCTTGGGTATAGTTCCGGCAGATACGCAGTATTTT.

The rearrangement links TRBV7-3 to TRBJ2-7, with TRBD2 identical over 14 bases. Germline assignment: CDR1 SGHTA and CDR2 FQGTGA. This CDR3 comprises 17 residues. V shed 3 bases and J 1 base; nucleotides not matched to a gene: 5. The CDR3 loop reads CASSFGLAGGWSYEQYF. The CDR3 nucleotides are TGTGCCAGCAGCTTCGGACTAGCGGGGGGCTGGTCCTACGAGCAGTACTTC. The full variable domain, rest sourced from reference TRBV7-3 and TRBJ2-7, is GAGVSQTPSNKVTEKGKYVELRCDPISGHTALYWYRQSLGQGPEFLIYFQGTGAADDSGLPNDRFFAVRPEGSVSTLKIQRTERGDSAVYLCASSFGLAGGWSYEQYFGPGTRLTVT.

The chain combines TRBV7-8 with TRBJ2-5; weak D call: TRBD2 (6 bases). V gave up 3 bases and J gave up 0 bases, with 8 bases separating them. Germline V lookup: CDR1 SGHVS, CDR2 FQNEAQ. The CDR3 spans 14 residues. The CDR3 DNA is TGTGCCAGCAGCTTCCGGGACTACCAAGAGACCCAGTACTTC. As protein: CASSFRDYQETQYF. Full variable domain (outside the CDR3, taken from reference TRBV7-8 and TRBJ2-5): GAGVSQSPRYKVAKRGQDVALRCDPISGHVSLFWYQQALGQGPEFLTYFQNEAQLDKSGLPSDRFFAERPEGSVSTLKIQRTQQEDSAVYLCASSFRDYQETQYFGPGTRLLVL.

The chain has TRBV6-4 and TRBJ2-1; 10 positions match TRBD2. The germline V gene has CDR1 MRHNA and CDR2 SNTAGT. Trimming took 8 bases from V and 7 from J; bases not matched to a gene: 8. This CDR3 region has 14 residues. CDR3 region: CASSSSGGGNEQFF. CDR3 nucleotides: TGTGCCAGCTCATCTAGCGGGGGAGGTAATGAGCAGTTCTTC.

This clone was picked up one time. The chain has TRBV5-6 and TRBJ1-5; no firm D call. Trimming cost V 4 bases and J 0 bases, with 8 bases left between them. The CDR3 has 14 residues. Germline CDR1 SGHDT, CDR2 YYEEEE. CDR3 bases: TGTGCCAGCAGCCCCGGGATTAGCAATCAGCCCCAGCATTTT. Protein: CASSPGISNQPQHF.

The CDR3 DNA follows: TGTGCCAGCAGCCAAGGGTTTGGCGGGGGGGCCGTAGATACGCAGTATTTT. Translating it yields CASSQGFGGGAVDTQYF. The rearrangement uses TRBV4-2 and TRBJ2-3; 9 nucleotides agree with TRBD2. CDR3 length: 17 amino acids. Germline CDR1 reads LGHNA; CDR2 reads YNFKEQ. V lost 1 base, J lost 5 bases, and 10 bases stayed unmatched.